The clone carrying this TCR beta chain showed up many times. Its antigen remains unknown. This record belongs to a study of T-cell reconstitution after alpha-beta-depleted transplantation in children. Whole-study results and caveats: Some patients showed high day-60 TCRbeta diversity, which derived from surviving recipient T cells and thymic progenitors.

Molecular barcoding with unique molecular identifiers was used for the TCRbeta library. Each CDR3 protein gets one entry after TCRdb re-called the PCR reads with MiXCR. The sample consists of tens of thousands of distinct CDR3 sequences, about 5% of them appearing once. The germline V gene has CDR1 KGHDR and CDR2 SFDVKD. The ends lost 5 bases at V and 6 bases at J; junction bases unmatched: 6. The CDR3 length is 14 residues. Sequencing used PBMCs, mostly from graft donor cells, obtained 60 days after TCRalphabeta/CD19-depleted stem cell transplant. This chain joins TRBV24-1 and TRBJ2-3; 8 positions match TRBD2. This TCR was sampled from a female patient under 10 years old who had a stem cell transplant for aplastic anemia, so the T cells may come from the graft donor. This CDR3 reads CATSVSGSGDTQYF. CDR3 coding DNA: TGTGCCACCAGTGTAAGCGGGAGCGGGGATACGCAGTATTTT.